This T cell receptor (beta chain) was documented in a study of immune cell composition in non-small cell lung cancer. Template was genomic DNA from frozen, unsorted single-cell suspensions. A word on this clone: As yet, its antigen is unknown.

Assay used: immunoSEQ multiplex PCR; TCRdb lists only in-frame clones, some missing. The sample has roughly 14,000 clones, 55% to 75% seen once; the top ten hold approximately 8.3%. The CDR3 runs 12 residues. V lost 0 bases, J lost 9 bases, and 6 bases lay in between. Germline loops: CDR1 LNHNV, CDR2 YYDKDF (reference sequence). Study-level findings and limits: Top 10 clone scores and clonality were higher in squamous than adenocarcinoma. TIL tumour reactivity correlated with maximal tumour-associated clone frequency in adenocarcinoma.

V gene TRBV15 combines with J gene TRBJ2-1; possibly TRBD2 for D (5 bases). The TCR originated in a human donor with non-small cell lung cancer. The sample was lung tumor tissue. Here the CDR3 reads CATSRDGGEQFF. CDR3 coding DNA: TGTGCCACCAGCAGAGATGGAGGTGAGCAGTTCTTC.